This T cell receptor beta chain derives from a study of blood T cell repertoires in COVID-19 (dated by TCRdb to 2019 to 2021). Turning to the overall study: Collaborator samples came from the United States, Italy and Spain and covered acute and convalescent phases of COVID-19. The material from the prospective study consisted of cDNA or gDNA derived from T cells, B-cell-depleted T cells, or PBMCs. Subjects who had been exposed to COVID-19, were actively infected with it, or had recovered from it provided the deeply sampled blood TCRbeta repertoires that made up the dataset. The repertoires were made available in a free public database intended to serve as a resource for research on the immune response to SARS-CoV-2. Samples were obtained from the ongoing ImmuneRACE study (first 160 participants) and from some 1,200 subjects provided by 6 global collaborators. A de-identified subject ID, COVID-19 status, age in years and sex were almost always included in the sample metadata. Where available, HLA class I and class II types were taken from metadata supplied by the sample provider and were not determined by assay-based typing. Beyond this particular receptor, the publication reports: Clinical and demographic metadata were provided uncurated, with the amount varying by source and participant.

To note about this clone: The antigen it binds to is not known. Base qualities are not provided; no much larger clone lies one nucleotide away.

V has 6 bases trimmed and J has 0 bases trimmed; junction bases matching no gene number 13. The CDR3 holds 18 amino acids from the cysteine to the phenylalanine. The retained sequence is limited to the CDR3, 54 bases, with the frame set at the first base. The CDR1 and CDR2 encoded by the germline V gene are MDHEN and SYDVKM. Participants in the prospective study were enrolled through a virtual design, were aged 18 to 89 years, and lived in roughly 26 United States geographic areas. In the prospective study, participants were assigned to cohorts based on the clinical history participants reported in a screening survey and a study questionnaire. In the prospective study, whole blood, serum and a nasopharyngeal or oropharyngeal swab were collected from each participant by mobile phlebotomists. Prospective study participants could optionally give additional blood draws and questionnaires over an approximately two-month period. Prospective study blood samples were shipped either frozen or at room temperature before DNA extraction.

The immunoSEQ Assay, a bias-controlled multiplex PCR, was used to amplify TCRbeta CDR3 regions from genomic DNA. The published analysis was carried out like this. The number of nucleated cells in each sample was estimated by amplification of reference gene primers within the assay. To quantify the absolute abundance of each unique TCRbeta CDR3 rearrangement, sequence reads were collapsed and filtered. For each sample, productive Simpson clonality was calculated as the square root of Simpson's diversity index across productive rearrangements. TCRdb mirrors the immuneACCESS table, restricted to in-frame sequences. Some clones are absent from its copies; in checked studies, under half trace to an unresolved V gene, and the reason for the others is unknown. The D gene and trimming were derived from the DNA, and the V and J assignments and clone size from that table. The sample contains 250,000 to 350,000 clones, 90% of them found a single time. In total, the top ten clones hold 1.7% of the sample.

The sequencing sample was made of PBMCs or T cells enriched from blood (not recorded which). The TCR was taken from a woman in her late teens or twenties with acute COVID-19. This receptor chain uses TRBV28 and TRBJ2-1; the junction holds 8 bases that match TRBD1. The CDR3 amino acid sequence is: CASSPHPRTGSSYNEQFF. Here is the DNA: TGTGCCAGCAGCCCTCATCCTCGGACAGGGAGCTCCTACAATGAGCAGTTCTTC. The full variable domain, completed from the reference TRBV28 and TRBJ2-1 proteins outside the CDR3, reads DVKVTQSSRYLVKRTGEKVFLECVQDMDHENMFWYRQDPGLGLRLIYFSYDVKMKEKGDIPEGYSVSREKKERFSLILESASTNQTSMYLCASSPHPRTGSSYNEQFFGPGTRLTVL.